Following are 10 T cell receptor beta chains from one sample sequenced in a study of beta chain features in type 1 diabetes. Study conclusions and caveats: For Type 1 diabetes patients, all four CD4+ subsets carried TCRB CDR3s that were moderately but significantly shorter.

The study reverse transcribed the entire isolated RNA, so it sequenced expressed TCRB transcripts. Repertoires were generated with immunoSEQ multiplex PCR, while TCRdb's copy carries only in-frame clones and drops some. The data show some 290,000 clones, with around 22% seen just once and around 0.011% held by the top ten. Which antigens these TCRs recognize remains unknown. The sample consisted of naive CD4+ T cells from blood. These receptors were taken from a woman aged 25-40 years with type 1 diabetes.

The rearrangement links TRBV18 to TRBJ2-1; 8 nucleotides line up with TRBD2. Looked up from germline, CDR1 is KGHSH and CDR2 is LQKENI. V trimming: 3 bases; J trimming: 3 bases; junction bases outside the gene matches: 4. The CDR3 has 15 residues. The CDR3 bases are TGTGCCAGCTCACCCGGGACTAGTTACTACAATGAGCAGTTCTTC. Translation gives CASSPGTSYYNEQFF. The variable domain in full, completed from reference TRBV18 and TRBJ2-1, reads NAGVMQNPRHLVRRRGQEARLRCSPMKGHSHVYWYRQLPEEGLKFMVYLQKENIIDESGMPKERFSAEFPKEGPSILRIQQVVRGDSAAYFCASSPGTSYYNEQFFGPGTRLTVL.

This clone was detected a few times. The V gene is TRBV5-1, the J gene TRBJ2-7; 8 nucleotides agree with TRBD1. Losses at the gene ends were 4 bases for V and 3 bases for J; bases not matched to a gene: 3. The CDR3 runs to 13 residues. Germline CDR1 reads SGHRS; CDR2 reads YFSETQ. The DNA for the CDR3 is TGCGCCAGCAGCATCGACAGGGGCTACGAGCAGTACTTC. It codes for CASSIDRGYEQYF.

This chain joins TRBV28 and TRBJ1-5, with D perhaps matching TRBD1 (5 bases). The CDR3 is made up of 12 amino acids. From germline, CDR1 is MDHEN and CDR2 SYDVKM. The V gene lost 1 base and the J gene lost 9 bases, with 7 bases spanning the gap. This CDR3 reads CASSLSGGPQHF. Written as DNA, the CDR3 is TGTGCCAGCAGTTTATCCGGGGGGCCCCAGCATTTT.

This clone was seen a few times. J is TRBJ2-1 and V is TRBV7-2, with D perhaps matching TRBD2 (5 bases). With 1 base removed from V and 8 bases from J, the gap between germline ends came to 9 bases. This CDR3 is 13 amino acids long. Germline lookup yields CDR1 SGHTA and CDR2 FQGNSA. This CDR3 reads CASSLGEGDEQFF. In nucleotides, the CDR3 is TGTGCCAGCAGCTTAGGAGAGGGCGATGAGCAGTTCTTC.

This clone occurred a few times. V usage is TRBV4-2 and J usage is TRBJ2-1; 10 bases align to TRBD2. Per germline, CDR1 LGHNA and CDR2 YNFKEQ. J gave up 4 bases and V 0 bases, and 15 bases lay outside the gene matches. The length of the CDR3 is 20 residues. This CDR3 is CASSQDMWASGSSGYNEQFF. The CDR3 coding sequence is TGTGCCAGCAGCCAAGATATGTGGGCTAGCGGGAGTTCTGGTTACAATGAGCAGTTCTTC.

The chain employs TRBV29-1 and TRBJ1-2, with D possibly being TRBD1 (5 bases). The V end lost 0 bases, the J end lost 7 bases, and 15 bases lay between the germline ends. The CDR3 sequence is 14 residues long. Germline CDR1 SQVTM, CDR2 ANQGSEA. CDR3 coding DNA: TGCAGCGTTGAAGATCCGGCAGGGATGGCTGGCTACACCTTC. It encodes CSVEDPAGMAGYTF.

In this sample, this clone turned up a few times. As DNA, the CDR3 is TGCAGCGTTGAAGGGAACCGGGACAGAAACTATGGCTACACCTTC. Translated, it gives CSVEGNRDRNYGYTF. This chain joins TRBV29-1 and TRBJ1-2; 7 bases align to TRBD1. With 1 base clipped from V and 2 bases from J, the junction kept 7 bases outside the gene matches. Germline CDR1 and CDR2: SQVTM and ANQGSEA. The CDR3 is 15 amino acids.

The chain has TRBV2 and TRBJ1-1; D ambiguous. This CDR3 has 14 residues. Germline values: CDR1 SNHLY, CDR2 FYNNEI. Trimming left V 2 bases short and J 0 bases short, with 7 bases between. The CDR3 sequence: CASSEYQLNTEAFF. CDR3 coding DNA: TGTGCCAGCAGTGAATATCAGTTGAACACTGAAGCTTTCTTT.

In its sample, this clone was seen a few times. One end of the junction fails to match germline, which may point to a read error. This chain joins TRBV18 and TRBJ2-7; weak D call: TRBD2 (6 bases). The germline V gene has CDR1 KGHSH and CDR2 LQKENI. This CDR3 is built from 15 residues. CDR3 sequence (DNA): TGTGCCAGCTCCCCACCTTCGCAGGGACTCTACGAGCAGTACTTC. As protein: CASSPPSQGLYEQYF.

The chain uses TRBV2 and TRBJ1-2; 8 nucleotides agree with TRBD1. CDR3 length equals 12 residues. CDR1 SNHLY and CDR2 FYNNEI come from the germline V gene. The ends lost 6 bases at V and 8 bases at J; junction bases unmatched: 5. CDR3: CASRNRGDGYTF. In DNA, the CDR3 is TGTGCCAGCAGAAACAGGGGGGACGGCTACACCTTC.